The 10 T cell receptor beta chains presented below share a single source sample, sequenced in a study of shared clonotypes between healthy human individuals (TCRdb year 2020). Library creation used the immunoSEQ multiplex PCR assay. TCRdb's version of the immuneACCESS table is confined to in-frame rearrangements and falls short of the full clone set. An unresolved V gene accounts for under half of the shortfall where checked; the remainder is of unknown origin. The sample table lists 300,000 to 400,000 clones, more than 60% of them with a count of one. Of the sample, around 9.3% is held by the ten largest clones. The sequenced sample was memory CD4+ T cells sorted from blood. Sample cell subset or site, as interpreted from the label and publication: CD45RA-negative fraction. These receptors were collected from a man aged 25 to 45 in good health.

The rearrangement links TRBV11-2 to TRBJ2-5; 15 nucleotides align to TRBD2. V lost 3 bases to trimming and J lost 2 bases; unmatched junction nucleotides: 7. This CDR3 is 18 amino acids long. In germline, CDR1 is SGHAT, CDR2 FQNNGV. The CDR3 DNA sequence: TGTGCCAGCAGCTTTGGACTAGCGGGAGGGCTGCGGCAAGAGACCCAGTACTTC. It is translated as CASSFGLAGGLRQETQYF.

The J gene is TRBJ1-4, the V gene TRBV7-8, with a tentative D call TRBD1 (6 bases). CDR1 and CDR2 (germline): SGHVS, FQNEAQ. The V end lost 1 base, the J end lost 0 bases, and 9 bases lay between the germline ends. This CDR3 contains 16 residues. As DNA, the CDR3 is TGTGCCAGCAGCTTAGTCCGGACAGCAACTAATGAAAAACTGTTTTTT. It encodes CASSLVRTATNEKLFF.

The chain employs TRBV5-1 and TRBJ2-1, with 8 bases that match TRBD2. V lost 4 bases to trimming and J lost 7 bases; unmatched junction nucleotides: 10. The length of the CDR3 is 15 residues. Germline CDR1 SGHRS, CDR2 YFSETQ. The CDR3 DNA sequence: TGCGCCAGCAGCCCGGGTGGGACTAGGATAAATGAGCAGTTCTTC. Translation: CASSPGGTRINEQFF.

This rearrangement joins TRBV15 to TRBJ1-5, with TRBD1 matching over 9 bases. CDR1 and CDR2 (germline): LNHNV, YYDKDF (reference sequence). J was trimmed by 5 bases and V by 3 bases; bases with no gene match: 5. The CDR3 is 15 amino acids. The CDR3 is CATSSDRGWDQPQHF. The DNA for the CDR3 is TGTGCCACCAGCAGTGACAGGGGGTGGGATCAGCCCCAGCATTTT.

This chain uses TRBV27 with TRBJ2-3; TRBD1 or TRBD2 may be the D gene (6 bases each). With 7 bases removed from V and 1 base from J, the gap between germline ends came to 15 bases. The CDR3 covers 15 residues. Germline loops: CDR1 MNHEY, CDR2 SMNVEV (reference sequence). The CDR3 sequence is CASTRGLGGTDTQYF. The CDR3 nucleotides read TGTGCCAGCACCCGGGGGCTGGGGGGCACAGATACGCAGTATTTT.

CDR3 DNA: TGTGCCAGCAGAACCCTCGGGACAGGGGCCGAAAAACTGTTTTTT. Translated: CASRTLGTGAEKLFF. The rearrangement joins TRBV6-5 to TRBJ1-4, with 10 bases that match TRBD1. The CDR3 length is 15 residues. The V gene's germline CDR1 is MNHEY and CDR2 SVGAGI. Trimming took 6 bases from V and 8 from J; bases not matched to a gene: 9.

The CDR3 bases are TGTGCCAGCTCACCGGTGACGATTGGACAGGGCGTTAACTATGGCTACACCTTC. Translating gives CASSPVTIGQGVNYGYTF. The rearrangement links TRBV18 to TRBJ1-2, with 8 bases aligning to TRBD1. CDR3 length equals 18 residues. The germline CDR1 and CDR2 sequences are KGHSH and LQKENI. V lost 3 bases, J lost 1 base, and 13 bases stayed unmatched.

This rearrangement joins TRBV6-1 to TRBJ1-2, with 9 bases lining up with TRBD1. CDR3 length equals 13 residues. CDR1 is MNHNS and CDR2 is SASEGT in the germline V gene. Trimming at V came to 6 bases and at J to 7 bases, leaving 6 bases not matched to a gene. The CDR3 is CASRDRGGIGYTF. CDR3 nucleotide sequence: TGTGCCAGCAGGGACAGGGGAGGGATTGGCTACACCTTC.

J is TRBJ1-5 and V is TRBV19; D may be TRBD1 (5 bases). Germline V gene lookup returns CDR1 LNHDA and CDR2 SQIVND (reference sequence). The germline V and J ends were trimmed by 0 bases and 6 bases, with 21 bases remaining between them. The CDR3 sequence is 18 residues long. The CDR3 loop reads CASSIDLGHLDIGQPQHF. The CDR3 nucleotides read TGTGCCAGTAGTATAGATCTAGGACATTTAGATATCGGTCAGCCCCAGCATTTT.

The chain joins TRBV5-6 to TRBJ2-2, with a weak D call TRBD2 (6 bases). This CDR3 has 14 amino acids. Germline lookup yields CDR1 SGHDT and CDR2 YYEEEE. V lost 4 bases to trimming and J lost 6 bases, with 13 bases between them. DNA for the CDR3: TGTGCCAGCAGCCTATGGAGGGGTCCCGGGGAGCTGTTTTTT. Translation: CASSLWRGPGELFF.